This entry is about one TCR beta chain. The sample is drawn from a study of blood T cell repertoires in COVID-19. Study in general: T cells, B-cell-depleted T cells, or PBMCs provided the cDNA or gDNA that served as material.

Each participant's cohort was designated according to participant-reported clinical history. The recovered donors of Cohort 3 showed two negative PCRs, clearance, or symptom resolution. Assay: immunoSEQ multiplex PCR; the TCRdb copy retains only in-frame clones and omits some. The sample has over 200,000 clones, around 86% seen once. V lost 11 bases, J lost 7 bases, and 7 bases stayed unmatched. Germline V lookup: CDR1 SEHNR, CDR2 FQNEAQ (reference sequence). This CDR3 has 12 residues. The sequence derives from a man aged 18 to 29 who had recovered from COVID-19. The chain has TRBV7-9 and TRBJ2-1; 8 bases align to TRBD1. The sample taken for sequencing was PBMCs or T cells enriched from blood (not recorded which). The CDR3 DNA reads TGTGCCTCCGACAGGGGCGTTAATGAGCAGTTCTTC. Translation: CASDRGVNEQFF. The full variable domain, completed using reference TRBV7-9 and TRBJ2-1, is DTGVSQNPRHKITKRGQNVTFRCDPISEHNRLYWYRQTLGQGPEFLTYFQNEAQLEKSRLLSDRFSAERPKGSFSTLEIQRTEQGDSAMYLCASDRGVNEQFFGPGTRLTVL.